Each of the 6 T cell receptor beta chains below was sequenced from the same sample in a study of blood T cell repertoires in COVID-19 (dated by TCRdb to the early 2020s). Library preparation used the immunoSEQ multiplex PCR assay. Entries here come from immuneACCESS through TCRdb and include only in-frame sequences with V and J called. Some clones fail to appear in such tables; in the studies checked, an unresolved V gene covers under half of the shortfall, and the cause of the remainder is unknown. The sample records about 38,000 clones, around 84% of which are singletons. The ten largest clonotypes hold roughly 1.7% of the sample. The sequencing input was peripheral blood. Every receptor here comes from a man aged 60 to 75 with COVID-19, enrolled during active disease.

The V call is TRBV5-1, the J call TRBJ2-7; 11 bases are shared with TRBD2. This CDR3 region has 15 residues. V was clipped by 5 bases and J by 0 bases; unmatched bases: 4. The germline V gene encodes CDR1 SGHRS and CDR2 YFSETQ. The CDR3 loop reads CASSSGLADSYEQYF. CDR3 in DNA: TGCGCCAGCAGTTCGGGACTAGCGGACTCCTACGAGCAGTACTTC.

This chain links TRBV5-4 with TRBJ2-7; TRBD2 matches 14 bases. V was clipped by 4 bases and J by 2 bases; unmatched bases: 5. The germline gives CDR1 SGHNT, CDR2 YYREEE (reference sequence). There are 16 residues in the CDR3. The CDR3 DNA is TGTGCCAGCAGCCCGGGGACTAGCGGGAGTCCCTACGAGCAGTACTTC. Its protein product is CASSPGTSGSPYEQYF.

This chain links TRBV6-5 with TRBJ2-7; tentative D call: TRBD1 (6 bases). CDR1 MNHEY and CDR2 SVGAGI come from the germline V gene. V dropped 8 bases and J dropped 3 bases, with 8 bases sitting between them. The CDR3 has 11 amino acids. The CDR3, as DNA: TGTGCCAGCGGGGGCGGCTACGAGCAGTACTTC. Its translation is CASGGGYEQYF.

The chain has TRBV6-1 and TRBJ1-2; D might be TRBD1 (6 bases). Germline CDR1 and CDR2: MNHNS and SASEGT. Trimming removed 3 bases at V and 8 bases at J, with 16 bases between. The CDR3 is 14 amino acids. The DNA for the CDR3 is TGTGCCAGCAGTGATGGCTCAGGGGCAGGGGGCTACACCTTC. It specifies CASSDGSGAGGYTF.

CDR3 DNA: TGCGCCAGCAGCCTTATGAGCTCCTATAATTCACCCCTCCACTTT. This gives the protein CASSLMSSYNSPLHF. The chain carries TRBV4-1 and TRBJ1-6; no definite D call. Deletions cut 4 bases from V and 0 bases from J, with 7 bases between. This CDR3 region has 15 residues. The germline CDR1 and CDR2 sequences are MGHRA and YSYEKL.

The rearrangement links TRBV27 to TRBJ2-4; 7 bases map to TRBD1. CDR3 length: 16 amino acids. Germline assignment: CDR1 MNHEY and CDR2 SMNVEV (reference sequence). The V and J ends lost 6 bases and 2 bases, in that order; junction bases with no gene match: 10. CDR3 coding DNA: TGTGCCAGCAGGCCCCAGACAGGGTTATCCAAAAACATTCAGTACTTC. It encodes CASRPQTGLSKNIQYF.